This TCR beta chain comes out of a study of blood T cell repertoires in COVID-19. Study details: Material from acute and convalescent COVID-19 was sourced from the United States, Italy and Spain.

Followed longitudinally, the Seattle patients had been enrolled during active infection. V was clipped by 4 bases and J by 5 bases; unmatched bases: 1. The germline CDR1 and CDR2 sequences are MDHEN and SYDVKM. The CDR3 totals 13 residues. The authors' processing: Amplification from reference gene primers served as the basis for estimated nucleated cell counts. Some clones are missing from TCRdb's copy, which holds only in-frame ones; the method was immunoSEQ multiplex PCR. Clone size and the V and J calls come from that table; the DNA yielded D and trimming. The sample carries about 160,000 clones, 79% recorded once.

Material for sequencing was peripheral blood. The rearrangement links TRBV28 to TRBJ2-2; 7 bases are shared with TRBD1. This TCR was sampled from a woman aged 55-69 years with COVID-19, enrolled during active disease. The CDR3 sequence is CASSSTGTGELFF. As DNA, the CDR3 is TGTGCCAGCAGTTCGACAGGGACCGGGGAGCTGTTTTTT.